This T cell receptor (beta chain) was found in a study of beta chain features in type 1 diabetes (dated by TCRdb to the late 2010s). Describing the broader study: No differences in mean age, gender distribution, total cell number or subset yield were found between patients and healthy donors. A total of roughly 98,000,000 sorted cells were examined across all samples, and RNA yield correlated strongly with the number of cells per subset. In the study, TCRB repertoires of sorted circulating CD4+ T cell subsets from recently diagnosed type 1 diabetes patients were compared with those of matched healthy donors. Naive and central memory subsets were obtained from all 30 or so donors, but regulatory and stem cell-like memory subsets were isolated from only 8 patients and roughly 8 healthy donors.

There are 14 amino acids in the CDR3, from cysteine to phenylalanine inclusive. Only CDR3 DNA is held: 42 bases, read in frame from base 1. At the junction V is shortened by 2 bases and J by 4 bases; bases outside the gene matches: 2. The germline V gene yields SGHTA for CDR1 and FQGNSA for CDR2. What the authors observed across the whole study: Shorter templates might have been favored by PCR, but patient and control samples were amplified and corrected together, so both groups would have been affected equally by any skew. A moderate but significant shortening of TCRB CDR3 length was observed in type 1 diabetes patients in all four CD4+ subsets. HLA sub-analyses involved small numbers of individuals, so any influence of HLA type on TCRB rearrangement remained unresolved. Naive, central memory and regulatory TCRB repertoires appeared to be more similar among patients than among healthy donors. Because cDNA was sequenced instead of genomic DNA, highly expressing activated cells could be over-represented, though the groups showed no difference in activation or CD3 levels. Fewer insertions and more nucleotide deletions at VDJ recombination sites were observed in patients with type 1 diabetes, implying thymic rearrangement abnormalities.

The High Capacity cDNA Reverse Transcription Kit was used to reverse transcribe all of the isolated RNA, meaning that expressed TCRB transcripts were what got sequenced. Naive, central memory and regulatory T cell samples underwent deep immunoSEQ sequencing, averaging roughly 3.5 million total reads per sample. Sorted cells were lysed in RLT buffer and RNA was extracted with DNase-treated RNeasy Micro or Mini kits, depending on cell number. Each cell subset was processed on its own to prevent cross-contamination, while patient and healthy donor samples were processed together. Using the immunoSEQ multiplex PCR, TCRB sequences were amplified from cDNA into 87-bp fragments spanning the CDR3 region. Amplicons were sequenced on the Illumina HiSeq platform. Regarding the original processing steps: Synthetic template baselines were used to correct PCR bias computationally, reads within Hamming distance 2 were collapsed together, and singletons that could not be merged were discarded. By aligning reads against IMGT, V, D and J genes, CDR3 length, and insertions or deletions at six rearrangement sites were assigned. Within each subset, clonotype counts were normalized to sorted cell number, after which true diversity and Gini coefficients were computed with the tcR R package. Repertoire sharing was quantified using the overlap coefficient calculated on TCRB nucleotide sequences. Out-of-frame TCRB sequences from naive cells were analyzed as a proxy for the pre-selection repertoire. TCRdb obtained this table from immuneACCESS and retained in-frame rearrangements with V and J assigned. These tables miss some clones; where compared with another copy, unresolved V genes account for less than half of the shortfall, and the remainder is unexplained. V, J and clone size are those of that table, while D and trimming were read from the DNA. This sample has 300,000 to 350,000 clones in its table, and roughly a fifth of those were observed once. Under 0.05% of the sample belongs to the ten largest clones.

A few counts support this clone. The clone's antigen remains unknown. The input lacks base qualities; no much larger clone sits a single base away. Each donor gave one peripheral blood draw, about 100 mL on average, collected into heparinised tubes. A BD FACSAria II was used to sort naive, central memory, regulatory and stem cell-like memory CD4+ T cells with a panel that included CD45RO, CCR7, CD25, CD127, CD95 and CD27. Every sorted population had a purity above 95%. Right away, PBMCs were isolated by Lymphoprep density gradient centrifugation and were stained directly, with no culture step. So that batch effects would be minimized, each experiment stained and sorted samples in pairs, pairing one healthy donor with one patient.

Recombination joined TRBV7-2 with TRBJ2-4, with 7 junctional bases fitting TRBD2. Specimen: naive CD4+ T cells from blood. Explained via the paper, the cell subset or site label denotes: true naive CD4+ T cells. The clonotype comes from a young woman in good health. The CDR3 loop reads CASSLTGGKNIQYF. The nucleotide sequence reads TGTGCCAGCAGCTTAACCGGGGGGAAAAACATTCAGTACTTC.